This T cell receptor (beta chain) is drawn from a study of OX40 agonist ivuxolimab in advanced cancers. The overall study: A diagnosis of hepatocellular carcinoma, melanoma, renal cell or head and neck cancer was present in dose-escalation patients. Study-wide results and limits: Expanded clones were, on average, more numerous in CD8+ T cells than in CD4+.

This CDR3 is built from 16 residues. Germline lookup yields CDR1 MDHEN and CDR2 SYDVKM. The V end lost 6 bases, the J end lost 2 bases, and 20 bases lay between the germline ends. Sequencing was performed with immunoSEQ multiplex PCR; in TCRdb, only in-frame clones are kept and a portion is missing. The repertoire holds tens of thousands of clones, with roughly 90% as singletons. To note about this clone: As yet, its antigen is unknown.

Sequencing used CD4+ or CD8+ T cells sorted from blood, obtained in a trial of the OX40 agonist ivuxolimab. The clonotype comes from an adult with an advanced solid tumor such as melanoma, head and neck, liver or kidney cancer. The chain carries TRBV28 and TRBJ2-7; D is possibly TRBD1 (5 bases). Here the CDR3 reads CASSLYHRTPTYEQYF. CDR3 DNA sequence: TGTGCCAGCAGCCTATACCACCGGACACCCACCTACGAGCAGTACTTC. Complete variable domain (other parts from reference TRBV28 and TRBJ2-7): DVKVTQSSRYLVKRTGEKVFLECVQDMDHENMFWYRQDPGLGLRLIYFSYDVKMKEKGDIPEGYSVSREKKERFSLILESASTNQTSMYLCASSLYHRTPTYEQYFGPGTRLTVT.